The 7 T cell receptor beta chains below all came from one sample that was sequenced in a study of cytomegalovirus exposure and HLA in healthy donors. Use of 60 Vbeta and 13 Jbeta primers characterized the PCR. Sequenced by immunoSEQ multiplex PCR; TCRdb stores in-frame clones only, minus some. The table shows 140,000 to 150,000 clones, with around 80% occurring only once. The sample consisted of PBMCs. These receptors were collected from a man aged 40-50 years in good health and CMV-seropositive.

The CDR3 region is CASSSSAQGGYEQYF. In nucleotides, the CDR3 is TGTGCCAGCAGCTCGAGTGCACAGGGTGGCTACGAGCAGTACTTC. The chain has TRBV11-3 and TRBJ2-7; the D gene is possibly TRBD1 (6 bases). This CDR3 spans 15 amino acids. CDR1 and CDR2 from the germline V gene are SGHNT and YENEEA. The V end was cut by 4 bases, the J end by 3 bases, with 16 bases between.

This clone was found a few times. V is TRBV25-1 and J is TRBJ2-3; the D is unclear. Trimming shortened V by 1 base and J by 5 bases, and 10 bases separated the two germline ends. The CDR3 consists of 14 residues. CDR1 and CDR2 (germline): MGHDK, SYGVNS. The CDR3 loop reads CASSESTLLDTQYF. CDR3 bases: TGTGCCAGCAGTGAATCGACTCTATTAGATACGCAGTATTTT.

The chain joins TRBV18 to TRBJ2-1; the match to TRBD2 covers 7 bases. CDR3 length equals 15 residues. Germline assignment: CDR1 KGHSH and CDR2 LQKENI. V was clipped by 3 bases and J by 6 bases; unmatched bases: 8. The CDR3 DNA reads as TGTGCCAGCTCACCGGGCGCTAGCGGAGTCAATGAGCAGTTCTTC. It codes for CASSPGASGVNEQFF.

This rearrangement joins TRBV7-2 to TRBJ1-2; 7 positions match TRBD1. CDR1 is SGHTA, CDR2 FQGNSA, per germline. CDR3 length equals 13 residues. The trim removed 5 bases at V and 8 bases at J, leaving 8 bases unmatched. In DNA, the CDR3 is TGTGCCAGCAGCCCCCAGGGGGTTGAGGGCTACACCTTC. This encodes CASSPQGVEGYTF.

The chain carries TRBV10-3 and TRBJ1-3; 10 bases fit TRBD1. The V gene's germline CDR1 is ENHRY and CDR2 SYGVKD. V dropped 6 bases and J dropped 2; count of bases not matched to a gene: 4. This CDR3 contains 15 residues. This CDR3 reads CAISIGTGAGNTIYF. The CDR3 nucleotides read TGTGCCATCAGCATAGGGACAGGGGCTGGAAACACCATATATTTT.

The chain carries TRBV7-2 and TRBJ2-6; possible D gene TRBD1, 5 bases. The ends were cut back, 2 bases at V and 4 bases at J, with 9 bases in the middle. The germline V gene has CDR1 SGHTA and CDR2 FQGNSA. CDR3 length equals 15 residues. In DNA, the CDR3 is TGTGCCAGCAGCTTATCAGGGTTGGGGGCCAACGTCCTGACTTTC. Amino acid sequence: CASSLSGLGANVLTF.

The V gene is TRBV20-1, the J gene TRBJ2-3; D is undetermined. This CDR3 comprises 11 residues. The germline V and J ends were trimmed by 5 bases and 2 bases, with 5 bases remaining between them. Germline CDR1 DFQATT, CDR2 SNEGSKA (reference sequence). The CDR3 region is CSAPITDTQYF. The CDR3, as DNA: TGCAGTGCTCCTATCACAGATACGCAGTATTTT.